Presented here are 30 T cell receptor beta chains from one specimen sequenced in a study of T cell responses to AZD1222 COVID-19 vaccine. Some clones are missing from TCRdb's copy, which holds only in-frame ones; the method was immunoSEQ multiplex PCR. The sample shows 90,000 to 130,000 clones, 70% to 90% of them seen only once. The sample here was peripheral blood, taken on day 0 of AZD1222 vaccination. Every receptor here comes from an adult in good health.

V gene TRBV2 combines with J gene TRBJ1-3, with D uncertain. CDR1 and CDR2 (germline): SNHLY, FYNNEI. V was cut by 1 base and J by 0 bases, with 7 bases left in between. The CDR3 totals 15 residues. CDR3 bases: TGTGCCAGCAGTGAAGGGCATTTCTCTGGAAACACCATATATTTT. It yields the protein CASSEGHFSGNTIYF.

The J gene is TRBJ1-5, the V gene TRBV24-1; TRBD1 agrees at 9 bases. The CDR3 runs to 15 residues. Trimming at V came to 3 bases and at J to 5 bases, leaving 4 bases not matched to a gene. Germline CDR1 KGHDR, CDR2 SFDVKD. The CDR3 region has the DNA TGTGCCACCAGTGATACAACAGGGGGCCATCAGCCCCAGCATTTT. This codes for CATSDTTGGHQPQHF.

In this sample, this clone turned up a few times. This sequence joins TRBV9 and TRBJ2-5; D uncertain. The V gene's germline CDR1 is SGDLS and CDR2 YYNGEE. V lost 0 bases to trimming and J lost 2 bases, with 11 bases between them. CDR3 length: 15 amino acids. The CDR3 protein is CASSVAPGPQETQYF. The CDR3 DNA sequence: TGTGCCAGCAGCGTAGCCCCCGGCCCACAAGAGACCCAGTACTTC.

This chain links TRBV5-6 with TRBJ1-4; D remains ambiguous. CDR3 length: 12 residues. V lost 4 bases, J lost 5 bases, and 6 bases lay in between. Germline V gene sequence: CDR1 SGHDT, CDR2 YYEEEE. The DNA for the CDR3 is TGTGCCAGCAGCCGCCGGAATGAAAAACTGTTTTTT. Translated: CASSRRNEKLFF.

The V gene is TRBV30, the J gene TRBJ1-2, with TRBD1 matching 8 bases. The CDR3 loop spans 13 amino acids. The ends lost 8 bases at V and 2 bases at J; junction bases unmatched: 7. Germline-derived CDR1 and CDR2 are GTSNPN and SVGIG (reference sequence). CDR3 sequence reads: CAGQTGANYGYTF. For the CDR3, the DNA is TGTGCCGGACAGACAGGGGCAAACTATGGCTACACCTTC.

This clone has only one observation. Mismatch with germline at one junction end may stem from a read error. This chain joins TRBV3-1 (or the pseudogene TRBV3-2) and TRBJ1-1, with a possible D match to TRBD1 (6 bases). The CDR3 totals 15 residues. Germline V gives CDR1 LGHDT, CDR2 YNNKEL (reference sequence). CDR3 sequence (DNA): TGTGCCAGCCGCCACCGGGGAGGGGGGGTCACTGAAGCTTTCTTT. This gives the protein CASRHRGGGVTEAFF.

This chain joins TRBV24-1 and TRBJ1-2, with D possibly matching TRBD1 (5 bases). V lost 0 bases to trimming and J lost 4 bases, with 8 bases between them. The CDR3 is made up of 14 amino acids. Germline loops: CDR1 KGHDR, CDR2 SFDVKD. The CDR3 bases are TGTGCCACCAGTGATTTGAACAGGCGCTATGGCTACACCTTC. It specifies CATSDLNRRYGYTF.

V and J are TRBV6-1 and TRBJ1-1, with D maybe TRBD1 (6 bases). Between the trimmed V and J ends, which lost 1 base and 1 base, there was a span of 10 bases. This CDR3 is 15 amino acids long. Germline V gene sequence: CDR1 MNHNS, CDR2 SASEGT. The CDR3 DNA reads TGTGCCAGCAGTGAAGTCGGGGGCTCGAACACTGAAGCTTTCTTT. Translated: CASSEVGGSNTEAFF.

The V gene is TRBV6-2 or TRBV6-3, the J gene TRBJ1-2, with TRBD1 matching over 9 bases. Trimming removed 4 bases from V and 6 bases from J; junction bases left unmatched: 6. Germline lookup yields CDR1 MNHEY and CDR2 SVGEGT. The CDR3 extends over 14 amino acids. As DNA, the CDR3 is TGTGCCAGCAGTTCGGGACAGGGTTCAAATGGCTACACCTTC. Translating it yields CASSSGQGSNGYTF.

CDR3 sequence (DNA): TGCAGCGTTTATCAGGCGCTGAACACTGAAGCTTTCTTT. Encoded protein: CSVYQALNTEAFF. V usage is TRBV29-1 and J usage is TRBJ1-1, with D hard to call. The CDR3 length is 13 residues. Trimming removed 5 bases at V and 0 bases at J, with 10 bases between. Germline CDR1 reads SQVTM; CDR2 reads ANQGSEA.

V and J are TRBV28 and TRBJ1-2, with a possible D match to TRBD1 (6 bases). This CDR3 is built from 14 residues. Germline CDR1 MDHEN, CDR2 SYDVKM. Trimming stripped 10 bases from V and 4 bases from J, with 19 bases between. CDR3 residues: CATRGWGSGYGYTF. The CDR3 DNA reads TGTGCCACCAGGGGATGGGGGTCTGGCTATGGCTACACCTTC.

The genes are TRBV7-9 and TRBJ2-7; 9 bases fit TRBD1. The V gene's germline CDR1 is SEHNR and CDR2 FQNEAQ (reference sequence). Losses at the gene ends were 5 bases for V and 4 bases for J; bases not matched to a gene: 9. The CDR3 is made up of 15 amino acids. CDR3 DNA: TGTGCCAGCAGCCCCCCTCGGACAGGGGTATACGAGCAGTACTTC. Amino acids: CASSPPRTGVYEQYF.

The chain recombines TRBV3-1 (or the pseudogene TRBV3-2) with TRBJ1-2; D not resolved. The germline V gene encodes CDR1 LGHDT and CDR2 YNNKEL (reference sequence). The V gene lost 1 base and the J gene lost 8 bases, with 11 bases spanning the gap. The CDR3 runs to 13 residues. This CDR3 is CASSQVTEGGYTF. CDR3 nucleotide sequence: TGTGCCAGCAGCCAAGTTACGGAAGGCGGCTACACCTTC.

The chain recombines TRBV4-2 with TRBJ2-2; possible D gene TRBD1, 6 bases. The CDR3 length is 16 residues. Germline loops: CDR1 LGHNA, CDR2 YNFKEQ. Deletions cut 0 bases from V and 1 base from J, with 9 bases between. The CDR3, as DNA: TGTGCCAGCAGCCAAGAGCCCAGGGGGAACACCGGGGAGCTGTTTTTT. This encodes CASSQEPRGNTGELFF.

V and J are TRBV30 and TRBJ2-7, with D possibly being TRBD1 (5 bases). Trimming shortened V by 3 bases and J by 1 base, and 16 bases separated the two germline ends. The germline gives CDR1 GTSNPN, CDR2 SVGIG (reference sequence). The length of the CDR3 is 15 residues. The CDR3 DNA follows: TGTGCCTGGAGCGCGACGGATAAGGGGTCCTACGAGCAGTACTTC. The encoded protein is CAWSATDKGSYEQYF.

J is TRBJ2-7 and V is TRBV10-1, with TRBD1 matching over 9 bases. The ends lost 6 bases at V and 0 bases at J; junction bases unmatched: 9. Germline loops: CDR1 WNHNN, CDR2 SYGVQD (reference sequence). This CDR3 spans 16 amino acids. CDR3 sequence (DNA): TGCGCCAGCAGCCGAGGACAGGGGCCCAACTCCTACGAGCAGTACTTC. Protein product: CASSRGQGPNSYEQYF.

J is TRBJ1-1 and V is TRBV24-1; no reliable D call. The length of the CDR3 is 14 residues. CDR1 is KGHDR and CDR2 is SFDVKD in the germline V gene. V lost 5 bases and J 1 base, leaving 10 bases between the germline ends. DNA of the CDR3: TGTGCCACCAGTGGGTCGGGGTGGAACACTGAAGCTTTCTTT. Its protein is CATSGSGWNTEAFF.

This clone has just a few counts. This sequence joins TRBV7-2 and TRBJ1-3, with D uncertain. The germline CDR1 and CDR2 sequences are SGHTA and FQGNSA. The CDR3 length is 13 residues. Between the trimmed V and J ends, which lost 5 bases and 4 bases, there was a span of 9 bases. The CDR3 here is CASSPGPGNTIYF. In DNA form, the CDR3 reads TGTGCCAGCAGCCCAGGACCGGGAAACACCATATATTTT.

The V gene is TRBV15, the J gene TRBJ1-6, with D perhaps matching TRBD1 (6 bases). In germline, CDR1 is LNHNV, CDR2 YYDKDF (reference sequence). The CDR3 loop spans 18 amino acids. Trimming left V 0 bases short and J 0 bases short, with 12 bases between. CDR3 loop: CATSRDRGESSYNSPLHF. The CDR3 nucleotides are TGTGCCACCAGCAGAGATAGGGGGGAGAGCTCCTATAATTCACCCCTCCACTTT.

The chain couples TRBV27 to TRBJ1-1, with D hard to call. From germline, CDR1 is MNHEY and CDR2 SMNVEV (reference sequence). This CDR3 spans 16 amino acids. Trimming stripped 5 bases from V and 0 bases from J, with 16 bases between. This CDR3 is CASSLLPYPMNTEAFF. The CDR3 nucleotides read TGTGCCAGCAGTCTCCTCCCCTACCCCATGAACACTGAAGCTTTCTTT.

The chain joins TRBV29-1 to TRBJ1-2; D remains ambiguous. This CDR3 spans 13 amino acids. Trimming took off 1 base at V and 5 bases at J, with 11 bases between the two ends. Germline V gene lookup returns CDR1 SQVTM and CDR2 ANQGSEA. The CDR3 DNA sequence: TGCAGCGTTGAAGGTACACGGACGTATGGCTACACCTTC. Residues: CSVEGTRTYGYTF. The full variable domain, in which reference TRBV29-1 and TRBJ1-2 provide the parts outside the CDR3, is SAVISQKPSRDICQRGTSLTIQCQVDSQVTMMFWYRQQPGQSLTLIATANQGSEATYESGFVIDKFPISRPNLTFSTLTVSNMSPEDSSIYLCSVEGTRTYGYTFGSGTRLTVV.

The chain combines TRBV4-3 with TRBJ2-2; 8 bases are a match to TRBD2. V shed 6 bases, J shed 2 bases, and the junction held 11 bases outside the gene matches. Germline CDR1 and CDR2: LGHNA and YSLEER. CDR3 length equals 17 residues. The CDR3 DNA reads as TGCGCCAGCAGAGCCAAGATCGGGGGGGTAAACACCGGGGAGCTGTTTTTT. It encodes CASRAKIGGVNTGELFF.

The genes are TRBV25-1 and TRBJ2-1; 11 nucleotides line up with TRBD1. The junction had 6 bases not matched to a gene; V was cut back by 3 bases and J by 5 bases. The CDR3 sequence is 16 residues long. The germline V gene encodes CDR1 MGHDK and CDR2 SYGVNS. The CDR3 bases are TGTGCCAGCAGTGATGCCGGGACAGGGGGACACAATGAGCAGTTCTTC. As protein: CASSDAGTGGHNEQFF.

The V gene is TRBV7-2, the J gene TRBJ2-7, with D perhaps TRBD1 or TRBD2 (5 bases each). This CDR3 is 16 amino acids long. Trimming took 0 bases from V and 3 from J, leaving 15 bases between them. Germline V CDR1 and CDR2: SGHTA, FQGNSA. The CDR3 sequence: CASSLAVGTANYEQYF. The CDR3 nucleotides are TGTGCCAGCAGCTTAGCGGTAGGGACCGCAAACTACGAGCAGTACTTC. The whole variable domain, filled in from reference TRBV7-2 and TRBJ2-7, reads GAGVSQSPSNKVTEKGKDVELRCDPISGHTALYWYRQSLGQGLEFLIYFQGNSAPDKSGLPSDRFSAERTGGSVSTLTIQRTQQEDSAVYLCASSLAVGTANYEQYFGPGTRLTVT.

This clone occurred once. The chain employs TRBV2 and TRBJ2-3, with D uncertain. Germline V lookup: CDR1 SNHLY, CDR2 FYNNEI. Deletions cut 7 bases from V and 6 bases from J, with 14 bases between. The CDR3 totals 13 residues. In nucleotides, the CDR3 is TGTGCCAGCAAGGAGTCCGACTTTGATACGCAGTATTTT. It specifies CASKESDFDTQYF.

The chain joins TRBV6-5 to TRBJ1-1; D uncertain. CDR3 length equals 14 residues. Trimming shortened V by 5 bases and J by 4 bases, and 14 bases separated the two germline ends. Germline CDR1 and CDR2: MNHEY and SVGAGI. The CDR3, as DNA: TGTGCCAGCAGTCCCGGGTCCCCCGGCACTGAAGCTTTCTTT. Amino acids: CASSPGSPGTEAFF.

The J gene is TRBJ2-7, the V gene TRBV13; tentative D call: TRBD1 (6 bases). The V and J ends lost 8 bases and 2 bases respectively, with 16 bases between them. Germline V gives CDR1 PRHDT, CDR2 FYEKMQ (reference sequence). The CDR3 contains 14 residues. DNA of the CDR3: TGTGCCAGCGGACCCGACAGGACGACCTACGAGCAGTACTTC. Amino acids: CASGPDRTTYEQYF.

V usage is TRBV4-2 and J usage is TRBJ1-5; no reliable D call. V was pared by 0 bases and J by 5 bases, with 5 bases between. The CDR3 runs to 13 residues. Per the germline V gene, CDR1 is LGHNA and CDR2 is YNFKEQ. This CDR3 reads CASSQDRDQPQHF. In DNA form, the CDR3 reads TGTGCCAGCAGCCAAGATCGGGATCAGCCCCAGCATTTT.

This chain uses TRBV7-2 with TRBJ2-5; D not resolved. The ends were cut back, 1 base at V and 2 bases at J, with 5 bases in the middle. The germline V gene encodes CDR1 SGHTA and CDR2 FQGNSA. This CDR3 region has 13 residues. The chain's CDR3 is CASSLVRQETQYF. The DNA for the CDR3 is TGTGCCAGCAGCTTAGTCAGGCAAGAGACCCAGTACTTC. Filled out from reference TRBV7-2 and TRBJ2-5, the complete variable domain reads GAGVSQSPSNKVTEKGKDVELRCDPISGHTALYWYRQSLGQGLEFLIYFQGNSAPDKSGLPSDRFSAERTGGSVSTLTIQRTQQEDSAVYLCASSLVRQETQYFGPGTRLLVL.

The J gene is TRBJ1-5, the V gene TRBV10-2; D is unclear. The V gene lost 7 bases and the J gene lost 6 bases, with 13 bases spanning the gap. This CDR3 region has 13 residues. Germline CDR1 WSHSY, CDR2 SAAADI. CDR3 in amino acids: CASTPGSGQPQHF. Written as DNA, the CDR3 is TGCGCCAGCACACCTGGGTCGGGTCAGCCCCAGCATTTT.